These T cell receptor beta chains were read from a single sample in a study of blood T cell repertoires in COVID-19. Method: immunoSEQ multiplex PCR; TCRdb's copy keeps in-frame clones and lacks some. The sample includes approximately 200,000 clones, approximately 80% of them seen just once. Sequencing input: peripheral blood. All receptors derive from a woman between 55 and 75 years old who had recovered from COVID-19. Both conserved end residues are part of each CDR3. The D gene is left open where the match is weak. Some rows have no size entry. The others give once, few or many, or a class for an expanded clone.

CASSSGGGLYF	TGTGCCAGCAGCTCCGGCGGGGGCCTTTACTTC	TRBJ2-5	-	-	TRBV7-3
CAISDLQGADTEAFF	TGTGCCATCAGTGACCTACAGGGGGCCGATACTGAAGCTTTCTTT	TRBJ1-1	TRBD1	once	TRBV10-3
CASSTPGQGLSPNTEAFF	TGTGCCAGCAGTACCCCTGGACAGGGGCTCTCCCCGAACACTGAAGCTTTCTTT	TRBJ1-1	TRBD1	-	TRBV28
CASSSRTSGGAETQYF	TGTGCCAGCAGCTCCCGGACTAGCGGGGGGGCGGAGACCCAGTACTTC	TRBJ2-5	TRBD2	-	TRBV7-3
CASSQDNPVYGYTF	TGCGCCAGCAGCCAAGATAATCCGGTCTATGGCTACACCTTC	TRBJ1-2	-	-	TRBV4-1
CASSQVWQGGDEQYF	TGCGCCAGCAGCCAAGTTTGGCAGGGCGGGGACGAGCAGTACTTC	TRBJ2-7	-	-	TRBV4-3
CASCLEPGDEQYF	TGCGCCAGCTGCCTGGAGCCGGGGGACGAGCAGTACTTC	TRBJ2-7	-	once	TRBV5-1
CASSYESNYGYTF	TGTGCCAGCAGTTACGAGTCTAACTATGGCTACACCTTC	TRBJ1-2	-	-	TRBV6-6
CASRRTGGRETQYF	TGTGCCAGCAGGCGAACAGGGGGCAGGGAGACCCAGTACTTC	TRBJ2-5	TRBD1	-	TRBV6-5
CASSLGVGDTDTQYF	TGTGCCAGCAGCTTAGGGGTCGGGGATACAGATACGCAGTATTTT	TRBJ2-3	-	-	TRBV11-3
CASSPLTTDTQYF	TGTGCCAGCAGCCCTTTAACTACAGATACGCAGTATTTT	TRBJ2-3	-	-	TRBV7-9
CASRPDRGTYEKLFF	TGTGCCAGCAGGCCGGACAGGGGGACTTATGAAAAACTGTTTTTT	TRBJ1-4	TRBD1	-	TRBV6-6
CASSRERGLAKNIQYF	TGTGCCAGTAGTAGAGAAAGGGGGTTAGCCAAAAACATTCAGTACTTC	TRBJ2-4	-	-	TRBV19
CASSFSSPDTQYF	TGTGCCAGCAGCTTCTCCTCCCCAGATACGCAGTATTTT	TRBJ2-3	-	-	TRBV9
CASSHGALFGLNSPLHF	TGCGCCAGCAGCCACGGAGCCTTGTTCGGCCTGAATTCACCCCTCCACTTT	TRBJ1-6	-	many	TRBV4-1
CASGSGGQHSGANVLTF	TGTGCTAGTGGTTCTGGAGGACAGCACTCTGGGGCCAACGTCCTGACTTTC	TRBJ2-6	-	-	TRBV12-5
CASSQDLGAFLPGELFF	TGCGCCAGCAGCCAAGATTTGGGGGCATTTTTACCCGGGGAGCTGTTTTTT	TRBJ2-2	-	-	TRBV4-3
CASSRGQGGEQYF	TGCGCCAGCAGCCGGGGACAGGGAGGCGAGCAGTACTTC	TRBJ2-7	TRBD1	-	TRBV5-1
CASSLFGGSNTEAFF	TGCGCCAGCAGCTTGTTTGGGGGGTCGAACACTGAAGCTTTCTTT	TRBJ1-1	-	-	TRBV5-1
CASSPSGGPKETQYF	TGTGCCAGCAGCCCTTCGGGGGGCCCAAAAGAGACCCAGTACTTC	TRBJ2-5	-	-	TRBV5-4
CASSSDLGAGGTEAFF	TGTGCCAGCAGCTCCGATTTGGGGGCAGGGGGAACTGAAGCTTTCTTT	TRBJ1-1	TRBD1	once	TRBV5-6
CASSVDQGDFTDTQYF	TGTGCCAGCAGCGTAGATCAGGGGGACTTCACAGATACGCAGTATTTT	TRBJ2-3	-	-	TRBV9
CASSFGSAWPQHF	TGTGCCAGCAGCTTTGGTTCCGCGTGGCCCCAGCATTTT	TRBJ1-5	-	once	TRBV5-5
CASGSRGITEAFF	TGTGCTAGTGGTTCCCGGGGGATCACTGAAGCTTTCTTT	TRBJ1-1	-	-	TRBV12-5
CASSQDRRDRGQGEEKLFF	TGTGCTAGCAGCCAAGATCGCCGGGACAGGGGGCAAGGGGAGGAAAAACTGTTTTTT	TRBJ1-4	TRBD1	-	TRBV3-1/TRBV3-2
CATSMGAKTQYF	TGTGCCACCAGCATGGGCGCTAAGACCCAGTACTTC	TRBJ2-5	-	-	TRBV15
CASRYREGETQYF	TGTGCCAGCAGGTACAGGGAAGGGGAGACCCAGTACTTC	TRBJ2-5	-	-	TRBV11-2
CASTRDRMAEAFF	TGTGCCAGCACCCGGGACAGGATGGCCGAAGCTTTCTTT	TRBJ1-1	TRBD1	-	TRBV6-5
CASSESSNTADEQFF	TGTGCCAGCAGTGAATCTAGCAACACGGCGGATGAGCAGTTCTTC	TRBJ2-1	-	-	TRBV25-1
CASSLFGGAGNEQFF	TGTGCCAGCAGCTTATTCGGGGGGGCGGGCAATGAGCAGTTCTTC	TRBJ2-1	TRBD2	once	TRBV11-3